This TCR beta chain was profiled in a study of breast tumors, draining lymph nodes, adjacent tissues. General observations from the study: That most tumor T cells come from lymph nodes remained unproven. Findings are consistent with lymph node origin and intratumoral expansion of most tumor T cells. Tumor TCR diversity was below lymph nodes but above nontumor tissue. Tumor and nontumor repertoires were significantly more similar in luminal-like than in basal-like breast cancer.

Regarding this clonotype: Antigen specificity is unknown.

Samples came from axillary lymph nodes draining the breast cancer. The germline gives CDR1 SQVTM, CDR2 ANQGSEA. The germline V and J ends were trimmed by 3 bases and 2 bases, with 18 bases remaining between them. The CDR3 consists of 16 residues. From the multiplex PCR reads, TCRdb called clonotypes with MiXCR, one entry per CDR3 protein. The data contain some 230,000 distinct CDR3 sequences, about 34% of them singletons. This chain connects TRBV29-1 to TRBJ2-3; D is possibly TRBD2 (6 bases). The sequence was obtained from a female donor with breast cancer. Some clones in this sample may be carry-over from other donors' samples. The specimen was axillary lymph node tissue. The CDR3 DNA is TGCAGCGTTGATCTCGGGACTTACTCCTACACAGATACGCAGTATTTT. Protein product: CSVDLGTYSYTDTQYF.